This is a list of T cell receptor beta chains from one sample in a study of T-cell memory formation after mild COVID-19. Using its own MiXCR run on the 5' RACE reads, TCRdb lists one record per CDR3 protein. The sample has 470,000 or so distinct CDR3 sequences, 20% seen once. The sample was PBMCs or a T cell subset sorted from them (not recorded which). These receptor sequences come from an adult woman who had mild COVID-19 (a few samples of this study predate the infection). Cell type and time point are not known. CDR3s include the opening cysteine and the closing phenylalanine or tryptophan. Each record gives: clone size, CDR3 length, J gene, D gene, V gene, CDR3 protein, CDR3 DNA. D genes are given only for firm matches. Expanded clones are given a class, and other clones once, few, many or no size at all.

>-|11|TRBJ1-2|-|TRBV12-3/TRBV12-4
CASSSGDGYTF
TGTGCCAGCAGTTCCGGGGATGGCTACACCTTC
>-|15|TRBJ1-1|-|TRBV5-1
CASSFGPPLNTEAFF
TGCGCCAGCAGCTTCGGACCCCCTCTGAACACTGAAGCTTTCTTT
>few|12|TRBJ2-6|-|TRBV12-3/TRBV12-4
CANRLGANVLTF
TGTGCCAACCGCCTCGGGGCCAACGTCCTGACTTTC
>few|14|TRBJ2-7|-|TRBV5-5
CASTPWQLFYEQYF
TGTGCCAGCACCCCGTGGCAGCTCTTCTACGAGCAGTACTTC
>-|14|TRBJ2-1|TRBD2|TRBV5-1
CASSLASGINEQFF
TGCGCCAGCAGCTTGGCTAGCGGGATTAATGAGCAGTTCTTC
>few|14|TRBJ2-3|TRBD2|TRBV30
CACTAGGSTDTQYF
TGTGCCTGTACCGCGGGGGGGAGCACAGATACGCAGTATTTT
>-|16|TRBJ2-7|-|TRBV5-1
CASSLDAGTSSYEQYF
TGCGCCAGCAGCTTGGACGCGGGGACGTCCTCCTACGAGCAGTACTTC
>-|15|TRBJ1-2|-|TRBV4-3
CASSQDQTGSSGYTF
TGCGCCAGCAGCCAAGATCAAACAGGGTCTTCTGGCTACACCTTC
>-|15|TRBJ2-2|TRBD2|TRBV4-3
CASSRTSGRVGELFF
TGCGCCAGCAGCCGGACTAGCGGGAGAGTCGGGGAGCTGTTTTTT
>few|12|TRBJ2-3|-|TRBV3-1
CASSHNWDTQYF
TGTGCCAGCAGCCATAACTGGGATACGCAGTATTTT
>few|19|TRBJ2-6|TRBD1|TRBV6-5
CASSCRTGRPDSGANVLTF
TGTGCCAGCAGTTGCCGGACAGGGCGACCCGACTCTGGGGCCAACGTCCTGACTTTC
>-|14|TRBJ1-4|-|TRBV15
CATSRDPGEEKLFF
TGTGCCACCAGCAGAGATCCCGGGGAGGAAAAACTGTTTTTT
>-|13|TRBJ1-6|-|TRBV6-6
CASSYGRNSPLHF
TGTGCCAGCAGTTACGGCCGGAATTCACCCCTCCACTTT
>-|15|TRBJ2-3|-|TRBV5-6
CASSTREGPTDTQYF
TGTGCCAGCAGTACGAGAGAAGGGCCCACAGATACGCAGTATTTT
>-|14|TRBJ2-1|-|TRBV10-3
CAALPGKGYNEQFF
TGTGCCGCCCTACCAGGGAAGGGCTACAATGAGCAGTTCTTC
>-|15|TRBJ2-1|TRBD2|TRBV11-3
CASSSGLAGDPEQFF
TGTGCCAGCAGCTCGGGACTAGCGGGGGACCCTGAGCAGTTCTTC
>-|19|TRBJ2-1|TRBD2|TRBV24-1
CATSAPTGTSGSGPGEQFF
TGTGCCACCAGTGCCCCGACCGGGACTAGCGGGAGCGGTCCGGGTGAGCAGTTCTTC
>few|15|TRBJ2-5|TRBD2|TRBV5-1
CASSLPGGPQETQYF
TGCGCCAGCAGCTTACCGGGGGGGCCCCAAGAGACCCAGTACTTC
>-|15|TRBJ1-1|-|TRBV7-9
CASSLGRVLITEAFF
TGTGCCAGCAGCTTGGGTAGGGTGTTGATCACTGAAGCTTTCTTT
>few|13|TRBJ2-1|-|TRBV19
CASNPGAYNEQFF
TGTGCCAGTAATCCGGGGGCTTACAATGAGCAGTTCTTC
>few|15|TRBJ2-3|-|TRBV10-3
CATSVGMQGVNTQYF
TGTGCCACCTCCGTAGGCATGCAGGGCGTAAATACGCAGTATTTT
>-|15|TRBJ2-3|-|TRBV12-3/TRBV12-4
CASSFGPGDTDTQYF
TGTGCCAGCAGTTTCGGTCCCGGCGACACAGATACGCAGTATTTT
>many|14|TRBJ2-1|TRBD2|TRBV7-2
CASSLANLAGEQFF
TGTGCCAGCAGCTTAGCGAATCTAGCGGGTGAGCAGTTCTTC
>few|15|TRBJ2-3|-|TRBV6-2/TRBV6-3
CASSYGTGRTDTQYF
TGTGCCAGCAGTTACGGAACAGGCCGGACAGATACGCAGTATTTT
>many|11|TRBJ2-7|-|TRBV6-5
CASGNSYEQYF
TGTGCCTCGGGAAACTCCTACGAGCAGTACTTC
>few|15|TRBJ2-2|TRBD1|TRBV6-2/TRBV6-3
CASTLDRRNTGELFF
TGTGCCAGCACCCTGGACAGGCGGAACACCGGGGAGCTGTTTTTT
>few|12|TRBJ2-1|-|TRBV24-1
CATSARSNEQFF
TGTGCCACCAGTGCACGCAGCAATGAGCAGTTCTTC
>-|17|TRBJ2-7|TRBD1|TRBV6-1
CASSDLRQGAALRGQYF
TGTGCCAGCAGTGACCTCCGACAGGGGGCGGCCCTACGAGGGCAGTACTTC
>few|12|TRBJ1-5|-|TRBV28
CASRWGYQPQHF
TGTGCCAGCCGTTGGGGCTATCAGCCCCAGCATTTT
>few|14|TRBJ2-1|-|TRBV20-1
CSARWEGPSNEQFF
TGCAGTGCTAGATGGGAAGGCCCCAGCAATGAGCAGTTCTTC
>few|15|TRBJ2-1|TRBD2|TRBV11-3
CASSFWGGKGNEQFF
TGTGCCAGCAGCTTTTGGGGAGGGAAGGGGAATGAGCAGTTCTTC
>-|15|TRBJ2-2|-|TRBV5-4
CASSLRGRGTGELFF
TGTGCCAGCAGCTTGCGGGGAAGAGGGACCGGGGAGCTGTTTTTT
>few|14|TRBJ2-1|-|TRBV28
CASSPTVAYNEQFF
TGTGCCAGCAGTCCGACAGTTGCCTACAATGAGCAGTTCTTC
>few|14|TRBJ2-7|TRBD1|TRBV29-1
CSVEGNRGSYEQYF
TGCAGCGTTGAAGGGAACAGGGGGTCCTACGAGCAGTACTTC
>few|19|TRBJ2-3|TRBD2|TRBV20-1
CSARDNLAGVSPSTDTQYF
TGCAGTGCTAGGGACAATCTAGCGGGGGTGTCCCCTAGCACAGATACGCAGTATTTT
>few|14|TRBJ2-1|-|TRBV27
CASSPTTGINEQFF
TGTGCCAGCAGTCCCACTACAGGGATCAATGAGCAGTTCTTC
>-|13|TRBJ2-5|-|TRBV5-1
CASSPLQPETQYF
TGCGCCAGCAGCCCATTACAGCCGGAGACCCAGTACTTC
>few|11|TRBJ2-7|TRBD1|TRBV20-1
CSARTGHEQYF
TGCAGTGCGCGGACAGGGCACGAGCAGTACTTC
>few|11|TRBJ2-7|-|TRBV29-1
CSVGEVYEQYF
TGCAGCGTTGGGGAGGTCTACGAGCAGTACTTC
>-|17|TRBJ2-2|-|TRBV4-2
CASSQPAGTPNTGELFF
TGTGCCAGCAGCCAGCCGGCCGGGACACCAAACACCGGGGAGCTGTTTTTT
>-|13|TRBJ1-1|-|TRBV18
CASSEDMNTEAFF
TGTGCCAGCTCGGAGGACATGAACACTGAAGCTTTCTTT